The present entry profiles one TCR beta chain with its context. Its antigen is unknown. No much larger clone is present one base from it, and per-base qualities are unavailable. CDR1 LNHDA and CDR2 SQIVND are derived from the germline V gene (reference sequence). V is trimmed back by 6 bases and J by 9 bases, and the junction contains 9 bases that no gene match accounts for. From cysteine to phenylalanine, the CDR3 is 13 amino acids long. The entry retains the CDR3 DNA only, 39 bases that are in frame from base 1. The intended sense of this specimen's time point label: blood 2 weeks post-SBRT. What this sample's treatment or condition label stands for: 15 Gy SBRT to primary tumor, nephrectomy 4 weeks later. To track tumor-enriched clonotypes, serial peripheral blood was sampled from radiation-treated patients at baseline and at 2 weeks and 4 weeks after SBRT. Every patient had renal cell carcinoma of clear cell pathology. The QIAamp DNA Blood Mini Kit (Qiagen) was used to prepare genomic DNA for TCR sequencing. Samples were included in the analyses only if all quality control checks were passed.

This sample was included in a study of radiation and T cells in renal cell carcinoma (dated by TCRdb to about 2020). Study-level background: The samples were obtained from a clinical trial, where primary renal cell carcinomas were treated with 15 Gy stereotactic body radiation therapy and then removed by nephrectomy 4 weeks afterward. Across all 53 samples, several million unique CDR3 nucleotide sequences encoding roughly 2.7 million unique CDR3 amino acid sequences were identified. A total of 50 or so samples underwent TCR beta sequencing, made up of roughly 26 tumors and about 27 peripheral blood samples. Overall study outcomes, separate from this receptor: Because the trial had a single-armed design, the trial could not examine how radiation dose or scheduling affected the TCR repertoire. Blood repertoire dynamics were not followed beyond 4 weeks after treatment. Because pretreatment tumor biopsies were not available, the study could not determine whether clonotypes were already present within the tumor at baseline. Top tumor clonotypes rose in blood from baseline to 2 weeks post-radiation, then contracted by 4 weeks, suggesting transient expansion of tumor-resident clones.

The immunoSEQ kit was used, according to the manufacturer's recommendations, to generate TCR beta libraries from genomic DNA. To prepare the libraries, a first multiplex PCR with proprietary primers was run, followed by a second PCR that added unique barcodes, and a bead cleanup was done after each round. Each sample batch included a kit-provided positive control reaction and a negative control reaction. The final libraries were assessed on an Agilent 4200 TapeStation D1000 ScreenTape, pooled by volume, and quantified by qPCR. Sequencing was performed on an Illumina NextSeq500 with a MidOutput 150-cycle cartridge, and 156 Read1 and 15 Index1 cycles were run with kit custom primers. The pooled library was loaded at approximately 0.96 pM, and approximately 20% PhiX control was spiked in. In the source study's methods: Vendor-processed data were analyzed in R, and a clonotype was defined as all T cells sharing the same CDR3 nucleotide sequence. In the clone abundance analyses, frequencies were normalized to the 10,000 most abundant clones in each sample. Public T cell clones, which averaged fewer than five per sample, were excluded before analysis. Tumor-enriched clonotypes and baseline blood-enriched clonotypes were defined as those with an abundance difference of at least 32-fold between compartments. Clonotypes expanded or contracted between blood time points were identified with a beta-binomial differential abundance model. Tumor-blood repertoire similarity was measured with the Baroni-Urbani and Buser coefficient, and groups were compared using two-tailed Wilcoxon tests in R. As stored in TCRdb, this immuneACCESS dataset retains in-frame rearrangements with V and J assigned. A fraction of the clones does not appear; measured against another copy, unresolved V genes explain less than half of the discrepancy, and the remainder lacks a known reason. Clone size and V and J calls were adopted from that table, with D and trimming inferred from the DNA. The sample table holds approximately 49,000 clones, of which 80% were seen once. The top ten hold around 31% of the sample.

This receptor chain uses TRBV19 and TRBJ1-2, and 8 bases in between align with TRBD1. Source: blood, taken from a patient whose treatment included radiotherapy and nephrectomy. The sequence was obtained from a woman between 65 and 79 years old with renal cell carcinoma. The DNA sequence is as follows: TGTGCCAGTAGCAGACAGGGGCATCTAAGCTACACCTTC. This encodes CASSRQGHLSYTF.